These T cell receptor beta chains were read from a single sample in a study of T cell repertoires in cytomegalovirus infection. TCRdb called the reads again in MiXCR, with one record for every CDR3 protein. Of roughly 500,000 distinct CDR3 sequences in the sample, approximately 42% were seen once. No antigens are known for them. This specimen consisted of cultured PBMCs, obtained from culture after CMV antigen stimulation. The source of these receptors is a human donor in good health (CMV status not recorded). Some clones in this sample may be carry-over from other donors' samples. Each CDR3 is given with its conserved first and last residue. A D gene is named only where the DNA matches it firmly. Size is omitted from some rows. Given values are once, few, many or a class for expanded clones.

.,.,TRBV29-1,TRBJ1-1,CSARENTEAFF,TGCAGCGCACGGGAGAACACTGAAGCTTTCTTT
.,TRBD1,TRBV5-1,TRBJ2-7,CASSLTGQEQYF,TGCGCCAGCAGCCTGACAGGGCAGGAGCAGTACTTC
many,TRBD1,TRBV7-9,TRBJ2-7,CASSIFGTGKFEQYF,TGTGCCAGCAGCATTTTCGGGACAGGGAAATTCGAGCAGTACTTC
.,.,TRBV7-9,TRBJ2-1,CASSLRVAGEQFF,TGTGCCAGCAGCTTAAGGGTGGCGGGCGAGCAGTTCTTC
few,TRBD1,TRBV19,TRBJ2-3,CASSIDRSDRGADF,TGTGCCAGTAGTATAGATCGGTCGGACAGGGGTGCGGATTTT
few,TRBD2,TRBV4-1,TRBJ2-1,CASSQTSGDNEQFF,TGCGCCAGCAGCCAAACTAGCGGGGACAATGAGCAGTTCTTC
.,.,TRBV12-3/TRBV12-4,TRBJ1-1,CASSLGAGIGDTEAFF,TGTGCCAGCAGTTTAGGGGCAGGGATTGGGGACACTGAAGCTTTCTTT
.,.,TRBV20-1,TRBJ2-3,CSARGGGGTDTQYF,TGCAGTGCTAGGGGTGGCGGGGGCACAGATACGCAGTATTTT
few,.,TRBV12-3/TRBV12-4,TRBJ1-5,CASTISNQPQHF,TGTGCCAGCACCATTAGCAATCAGCCCCAGCATTTT
.,TRBD2,TRBV19,TRBJ2-7,CASSRIAGGSYEQYF,TGTGCCAGTAGTAGGATAGCGGGGGGCTCCTACGAGCAGTACTTC
.,.,TRBV12-3/TRBV12-4,TRBJ2-5,CASSLHGKETQYF,TGTGCCAGCAGTTTACATGGGAAAGAGACCCAGTACTTC
.,TRBD2,TRBV11-2,TRBJ2-1,CASSVRLASYNEQFF,TGTGCCAGCAGCGTTCGACTAGCGAGCTACAATGAGCAGTTCTTC
few,.,TRBV27,TRBJ1-6,CASSLARSPLHF,TGTGCCAGCAGTTTAGCACGGTCACCCCTCCACTTT
.,.,TRBV7-6,TRBJ2-2,CASSPRVGQPSAHTGELFF,TGTGCCAGCAGCCCCCGTGTTGGACAGCCTTCAGCCCACACCGGGGAGCTGTTTTTT
.,TRBD1,TRBV11-2,TRBJ2-1,CASSWNSPGTGFDEQFF,TGTGCCAGCAGCTGGAATTCCCCCGGGACAGGCTTCGATGAGCAGTTCTTC
.,.,TRBV4-3,TRBJ2-1,CASSLKRGSDPRSDNEQFF,TGCGCCAGCAGCCTAAAGAGGGGCTCGGACCCTAGGTCCGACAATGAGCAGTTCTTC
few,.,TRBV7-2,TRBJ1-3,CASSFTWDSGNTIYF,TGTGCCAGCAGCTTCACATGGGACTCTGGAAACACCATATATTTT
.,.,TRBV2,TRBJ1-2,CASSVAGSAYGYTF,TGTGCCAGCAGTGTGGCAGGGAGTGCATATGGCTACACCTTC
.,TRBD2,TRBV7-2,TRBJ2-5,CASSPRLAGGLETQYF,TGTGCCAGCAGCCCCCGACTAGCGGGAGGCCTAGAGACCCAGTACTTC
.,TRBD1,TRBV7-2,TRBJ1-3,CASSLRQGFSGNTIYF,TGTGCCAGCAGCTTGAGACAGGGTTTTTCTGGAAACACCATATATTTT
.,TRBD1,TRBV20-1,TRBJ2-7,CSVPGQGAYEQYF,TGCAGCGTACCGGGACAGGGAGCCTACGAGCAGTACTTC
.,TRBD1,TRBV19,TRBJ2-1,CASSVTTGTGGHNEQFF,TGTGCCAGTAGTGTAACTACCGGGACAGGGGGTCACAATGAGCAGTTCTTC
.,.,TRBV7-9,TRBJ1-2,CASSSGRPVEVGYTF,TGTGCCAGCAGCTCGGGAAGGCCGGTCGAGGTTGGCTACACCTTC
few,TRBD2,TRBV7-6,TRBJ2-2,CASSPTSGNTGELFF,TGTGCCAGCAGTCCGACTAGCGGGAACACCGGGGAGCTGTTTTTT
.,TRBD1,TRBV28,TRBJ2-7,CASRPPGQGAHEQYF,TGTGCCAGCAGACCACCGGGACAGGGGGCCCACGAGCAGTACTTC
.,TRBD1,TRBV5-4,TRBJ2-5,CASSLGGTGGFETQYF,TGTGCCAGCAGCTTGGGCGGGACAGGGGGCTTTGAGACCCAGTACTTC
.,.,TRBV7-2,TRBJ2-7,CASSLVGGVQYF,TGTGCCAGCAGCTTAGTGGGTGGCGTGCAGTACTTC
.,.,TRBV11-2,TRBJ2-5,CASRQQRTQYF,TGTGCCAGCAGACAACAGCGGACCCAGTACTTC
.,.,TRBV7-2,TRBJ2-1,CAFGGGYNEQFF,TGTGCCTTTGGCGGAGGCTACAATGAGCAGTTCTTC
.,TRBD2,TRBV7-9,TRBJ2-3,CASSFSSGSKDTQYF,TGTGCCAGCAGCTTTTCCAGCGGGAGCAAAGATACGCAGTATTTT
.,.,TRBV7-9,TRBJ2-3,CASSPSRGSTDTQYF,TGTGCCAGCAGCCCTTCACGGGGTAGCACAGATACGCAGTATTTT
.,TRBD2,TRBV7-3,TRBJ2-7,CASSLPSGRYEQYF,TGTGCCAGCAGCTTACCCAGCGGGAGGTACGAGCAGTACTTC
.,.,TRBV6-1,TRBJ2-7,CASSIRGGEQYF,TGTGCCAGCAGTATCAGGGGAGGCGAGCAGTACTTC
.,.,TRBV7-9,TRBJ2-6,CASSWTQNSGANVLTF,TGTGCCAGCAGCTGGACGCAGAACTCTGGGGCCAACGTCCTGACTTTC
few,.,TRBV7-2,TRBJ1-5,CASSFLWNQPQHF,TGTGCCAGCAGCTTCCTGTGGAATCAGCCCCAGCATTTT
.,TRBD1,TRBV27,TRBJ2-1,CASSFWDRYNEQFF,TGTGCCAGCAGTTTTTGGGACAGATACAATGAGCAGTTCTTC
few,.,TRBV7-2,TRBJ2-1,CASSLSLARGSNEQFF,TGTGCCAGCAGCTTAAGCCTAGCGCGGGGAAGCAATGAGCAGTTCTTC
few,.,TRBV6-5,TRBJ1-5,CASSRGGGSNQPQHF,TGTGCCAGCAGTAGGGGGGGAGGTAGCAATCAGCCCCAGCATTTT
.,.,TRBV7-9,TRBJ2-5,CASSLNVRLDGQYF,TGTGCCAGCAGCTTAAATGTACGGCTCGATGGCCAGTACTTC
few,.,TRBV7-9,TRBJ1-3,CASSFASSGNTIYF,TGTGCCAGCAGCTTTGCGAGCTCTGGAAACACCATATATTTT
.,.,TRBV19,TRBJ2-1,CASTDSAAQFF,TGTGCCAGTACCGACAGTGCGGCGCAGTTCTTC
.,TRBD2,TRBV7-6,TRBJ2-2,CASSPGTSGRGWTGELFF,TGTGCCAGCAGCCCTGGGACTAGCGGGAGAGGATGGACCGGGGAGCTGTTTTTT
few,.,TRBV24-1,TRBJ1-1,CATTPPDTLNTEAFF,TGTGCCACCACCCCCCCGGACACCCTGAACACTGAAGCTTTCTTT
.,.,TRBV5-6,TRBJ1-5,CASSLRGSAGSVGPQHF,TGTGCCAGCAGCTTGAGGGGGTCGGCAGGCTCAGTAGGGCCCCAGCATTTT
.,.,TRBV12-3/TRBV12-4,TRBJ2-5,CASSLNRGRGETQYF,TGTGCCAGCAGTCTCAACAGGGGGAGGGGGGAGACCCAGTACTTC
.,.,TRBV6-6,TRBJ2-3,CASNPGSTDTQYF,TGTGCCAGCAATCCCGGAAGCACAGATACGCAGTATTTT
.,.,TRBV20-1,TRBJ2-1,CSASRGRQFF,TGCAGTGCTAGTCGGGGCAGGCAGTTCTTC
few,.,TRBV12-3/TRBV12-4,TRBJ1-1,CASSFSGGRRNTEAFF,TGTGCCAGCAGTTTTAGTGGGGGTCGGCGGAACACTGAAGCTTTCTTT
.,TRBD1,TRBV6-1,TRBJ2-7,CASSSGPGTGLLVYEQYF,TGTGCCAGCAGTTCGGGGCCCGGGACAGGGCTTCTTGTTTACGAGCAGTACTTC
many,.,TRBV5-4,TRBJ2-7,CASSWAGYEQYF,TGTGCCAGCAGCTGGGCGGGATACGAGCAGTACTTC
.,.,TRBV7-2,TRBJ1-6,CASSLGAPGGSPLHF,TGTGCCAGCAGCTTAGGGGCCCCCGGAGGTTCACCCCTCCACTTT